The rows below give T cell receptor beta chains drawn from one sample of a study of T cell repertoires in cytomegalovirus infection. One entry per CDR3 protein results from TCRdb running MiXCR on the reads. The repertoire holds some 440,000 distinct CDR3 sequences, with roughly 31% as singletons. Sequences were obtained from PBMCs. The receptors derive from a human donor in good health (CMV status not recorded). Some clones in this sample may be carry-over from other donors' samples. CDR3s include the opening cysteine and the closing phenylalanine or tryptophan. D genes are given only for firm matches. Clone size is shown for a subset of rows, as once, few, many or a class of expanded clone.

d_gene	v_gene	abundance	j_gene	CDR3aa	CDR3nt
-	TRBV19	few	TRBJ2-1	CASSNLTGRLSYNEQFF	TGTGCCAGTAGTAACCTGACGGGTAGGCTCTCCTACAATGAGCAGTTCTTC
TRBD2	TRBV11-2	few	TRBJ2-1	CASSRVTSGSYNEQFF	TGTGCCAGCAGCCGCGTTACTAGCGGCTCCTACAATGAGCAGTTCTTC
-	TRBV11-2	-	TRBJ1-1	CASSFLGSKNTEAFF	TGTGCCAGCAGCTTCCTAGGCAGCAAGAACACTGAAGCTTTCTTT
-	TRBV14	few	TRBJ1-1	CASTRQQNTEAFF	TGTGCCAGCACCCGACAGCAAAACACTGAAGCTTTCTTT
-	TRBV13	-	TRBJ1-4	CASSGPGQLNEKLFF	TGTGCCAGCAGCGGACCGGGACAACTTAATGAAAAACTGTTTTTT
TRBD2	TRBV20-1	once	TRBJ2-1	CSAPPLAGGYNEQFF	TGCAGTGCTCCCCCACTAGCGGGGGGTTACAATGAGCAGTTCTTC
TRBD1	TRBV12-3/TRBV12-4	few	TRBJ2-1	CASTRDSTSYNEQFF	TGTGCCAGCACGAGGGACAGTACCTCCTACAATGAGCAGTTCTTC
-	TRBV7-2	few	TRBJ2-5	CASGSYQETQYF	TGTGCCAGCGGGTCGTACCAAGAGACCCAGTACTTC
-	TRBV6-2/TRBV6-3	-	TRBJ1-5	CASSYAGGNQPQHF	TGTGCCAGCAGTTACGCGGGGGGCAATCAGCCCCAGCATTTT
TRBD1	TRBV7-8	many	TRBJ1-1	CASSLTGQLYEAFF	TGTGCCAGCAGCTTAACGGGACAGCTATATGAAGCTTTCTTT
-	TRBV18	-	TRBJ1-5	CASSSLVKGSNQPQHF	TGTGCCAGCTCATCCCTAGTTAAGGGTAGCAATCAGCCCCAGCATTTT
TRBD1	TRBV6-4	few	TRBJ2-5	CASSDDRRDRVQETQYF	TGTGCCAGCAGTGACGACCGCCGGGACAGGGTCCAAGAGACCCAGTACTTC